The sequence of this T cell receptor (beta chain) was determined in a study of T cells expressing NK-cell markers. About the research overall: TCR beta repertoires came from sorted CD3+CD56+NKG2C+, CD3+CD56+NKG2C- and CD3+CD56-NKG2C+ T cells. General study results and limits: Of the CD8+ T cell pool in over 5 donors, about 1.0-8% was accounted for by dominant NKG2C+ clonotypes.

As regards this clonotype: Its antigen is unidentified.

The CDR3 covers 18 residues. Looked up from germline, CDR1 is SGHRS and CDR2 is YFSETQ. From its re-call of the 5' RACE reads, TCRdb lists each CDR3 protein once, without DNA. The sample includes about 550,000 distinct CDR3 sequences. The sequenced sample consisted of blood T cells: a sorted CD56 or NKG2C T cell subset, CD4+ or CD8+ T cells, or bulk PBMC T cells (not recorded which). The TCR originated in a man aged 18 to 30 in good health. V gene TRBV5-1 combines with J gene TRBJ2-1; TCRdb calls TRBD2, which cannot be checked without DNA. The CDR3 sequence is CASSPGHHGTSGYNEQFF.